Included here is one TCR beta chain sequence, with context. Its antigen remains unknown. One end of the junction is discordant with germline, which a read error may explain. The template was RNA from unsorted bulk tissue. The normal lung tissue was taken more than 3 cm from the tumor edge. The sample belongs to a study of tumor and adjacent non-tumor tissue in lung cancer. Per germline, CDR1 SNHLY and CDR2 FYNNEI. The CDR3 is made up of 16 amino acids. A modified ARM-PCR protocol with three rounds of nested PCR amplified TCRbeta. MiXCR was run by TCRdb on the multiplex PCR reads, yielding one entry per CDR3 protein. The data hold 60,000 to 85,000 distinct CDR3 sequences, with 76% observed a single time. Study outcomes and limitations: Compared with tumor, normal lung showed significantly lower TCR diversity.

Sequenced: distant non-tumor lung tissue. The TCR sequence derives from a man between 65 and 85 years old with non-small cell lung cancer. The chain uses TRBV2 and TRBJ2-7, with TRBD2 identical over 8 bases. Here the CDR3 DNA reads TGTGCCAGCAGTGAAGCGATCCGCGGGAGGCTATACGAGCATTACTTT. It specifies CASSEAIRGRLYEHYF.